This TCR beta chain appears in the sequencing data of a study of blood T cells in healthy people across ages. V was clipped by 4 bases and J by 7 bases; unmatched bases: 8. This CDR3 contains 17 residues. Study-wide results and limits: Nothing was known about donor CMV status, and this possibly confounded expanded clonotype changes. Significant beta diversity loss was already apparent by age around 40, declining roughly linearly.

Regarding this clonotype: Its antigen is still unknown.

Then a second PCR, running roughly 7 to 11 cycles, was carried out with a sample-barcoded 5' primer and a J-beta primer mix. The template-switch adaptor was a 5' adaptor with 12 random nucleotides. It tagged each cDNA molecule. From the 5' RACE reads, TCRdb called clonotypes with MiXCR, one entry per CDR3 protein. Among roughly 830,000 distinct CDR3 sequences listed, about 59% were seen once. The chain joins TRBV12-3 or TRBV12-4 to TRBJ1-6; 12 bases align to TRBD1. Sequenced input: blood. This receptor was identified in a man between 25 and 39 years old in good health. The CDR3 DNA reads as TGTGCCAGCAGTTCCGGGACAGGGGGCGCAGGCAATTCACCCCTCCACTTT. This translates into CASSSGTGGAGNSPLHF.